The clone carrying this T cell receptor beta chain was seen at least ten times. The data belong to a study of blood T cells in healthy people across ages. CDR1 and CDR2 from the germline V gene are LGHNA and YNFKEQ. This CDR3 comprises 13 residues. Trimming removed 0 bases from V and 12 bases from J, with 15 bases in between. Then a second PCR, running roughly 6 to 12 cycles, was carried out with a sample-barcoded 5' primer and a J-beta primer mix. MiXCR, applied by TCRdb to the 5' RACE reads, yields one record per CDR3 protein. Among fewer than 800,000 distinct CDR3 sequences listed, around 49% were seen once.

This chain connects TRBV4-2 to TRBJ2-7, with TRBD1 as a possible D gene (6 bases). Sample: blood. The TCR comes from a woman aged 55-75 years in good health. CDR3 protein: CASSQDRGGVRYF. CDR3 in DNA: TGTGCCAGCAGCCAAGATCGAGGGGGAGTACGGTACTTC.